One and the same sample provided the 7 T cell receptor beta chains below, sequenced in a study of cytomegalovirus exposure and HLA in healthy donors. The PCR used 60 Vbeta and 13 Jbeta primers. Profiling relied on immunoSEQ multiplex PCR, and the TCRdb table lists in-frame clones only, not all of them. The table has 200,000 or so clones, almost 80% seen once. Sequenced material: PBMCs. The origin of the receptors is a male donor in good health and CMV-seronegative.

CDR3 coding DNA: TGTGCCAGCAGCCCAGGGTTGATGGACTCCTACGAGCAGTACTTC. It is translated as CASSPGLMDSYEQYF. The chain employs TRBV7-6 and TRBJ2-7; D might be TRBD1 (5 bases). V was pared by 5 bases and J by 0 bases, with 14 bases between. This CDR3 comprises 15 residues. Germline assignment: CDR1 SGHVS and CDR2 FNYEAQ.

The chain carries TRBV29-1 and TRBJ1-3, with TRBD1 as a possible D gene (5 bases). CDR1 is SQVTM and CDR2 is ANQGSEA in the germline V gene. The germline V and J ends were trimmed by 0 bases and 4 bases, with 7 bases remaining between them. The length of the CDR3 is 13 residues. CDR3 DNA: TGCAGCGTTGAAGAGAACAGGGGAAACACCATATATTTT. Residues: CSVEENRGNTIYF.

J is TRBJ2-1 and V is TRBV27; TRBD1 matches at 7 bases. J was trimmed by 3 bases and V by 5 bases; bases with no gene match: 4. Germline CDR1 and CDR2: MNHEY and SMNVEV (reference sequence). CDR3 length: 14 amino acids. The CDR3 region has the DNA TGTGCCAGCAGTGTTACAGGGGTCTACAATGAGCAGTTCTTC. Its translation: CASSVTGVYNEQFF.

The chain is built from TRBV2 and TRBJ2-5; D remains ambiguous. This CDR3 is built from 12 residues. V was clipped by 6 bases and J by 3 bases, with 8 bases between them. Germline CDR1 SNHLY, CDR2 FYNNEI. In nucleotides, the CDR3 is TGTGCCAGCAGAGGTACAGAAGAGACCCAGTACTTC. Protein sequence: CASRGTEETQYF.

About this clone itself: The junction departs from germline at one end; a sequencing error may be responsible. The chain uses TRBV7-9 and TRBJ2-7; a weak D match, TRBD1 (6 bases). CDR3 length: 15 amino acids. CDR1 is SEHNR and CDR2 is FQNEAQ in the germline V gene (reference sequence). The CDR3 DNA is TGTTCCAGCAGCTCAAACTTCAGGGGTTCCTACGAGCAGTACTTC. Translation gives CSSSSNFRGSYEQYF. Full variable domain (missing parts from reference TRBV7-9 and TRBJ2-7): DTGVSQNPRHKITKRGQNVTFRCDPISEHNRLYWYRQTLGQGPEFLTYFQNEAQLEKSRLLSDRFSAERPKGSFSTLEIQRTEQGDSAMYLCSSSSNFRGSYEQYFGPGTRLTVT.

This clone has just one count. CDR3 sequence (DNA): TGTGCCTGGAGTGTAGGTAGGACAGGCTATGGCTACACCTTC. Protein: CAWSVGRTGYGYTF. The genes are TRBV30 and TRBJ1-2; TRBD1 matches at 7 bases. J lost 4 bases, V lost 0 bases, and 5 bases had no gene match. Per the germline V gene, CDR1 is GTSNPN and CDR2 is SVGIG (reference sequence). The CDR3 has 14 residues.

The chain is built from TRBV11-2 and TRBJ2-7, with 11 bases fitting TRBD2. V lost 8 bases and J lost 3; bases outside the gene matches: 6. Germline values: CDR1 SGHAT, CDR2 FQNNGV. There are 14 residues in the CDR3. This CDR3 is CASLGTSGVYEQYF. The CDR3 DNA is TGTGCCAGCCTAGGGACTAGCGGAGTCTACGAGCAGTACTTC.